Listed below are T cell receptor beta chains from one sample, sequenced in a study of blood T cell repertoires in COVID-19. Sequencing was performed with immunoSEQ multiplex PCR; in TCRdb, only in-frame clones are kept and a portion is missing. Seen here are 200,000 to 250,000 clones, roughly 81% observed once, and the top ten hold roughly 2.6%. The sample taken for sequencing was peripheral blood. Receptors were obtained from a man between 45 and 60 years old who had recovered from COVID-19. CDR3s include the opening cysteine and the closing phenylalanine or tryptophan. Fields, in order: J gene, CDR3 length, D gene, clone size, V gene, CDR3 DNA, CDR3 protein. A D gene is named only where the DNA matches it firmly. Only part of the rows carry a size: once, few, many, or a class if the clone is expanded.

J: TRBJ1-2
length: 15
D: -
size: -
V: TRBV24-1
DNA: TGTGCCACCAGTGATGAGGACAGCGCTAACTATGGCTACACCTTC
CDR3: CATSDEDSANYGYTF

J: TRBJ2-3
length: 14
D: -
size: -
V: TRBV28
DNA: TGTGCCAGCAGGGTCGGCGGGAGCACAGATACGCAGTATTTT
CDR3: CASRVGGSTDTQYF

J: TRBJ2-1
length: 12
D: TRBD1
size: -
V: TRBV28
DNA: TGTGCCAGCGACAGGGGATACAATGAGCAGTTCTTC
CDR3: CASDRGYNEQFF

J: TRBJ1-5
length: 14
D: -
size: -
V: TRBV7-9
DNA: TGTGCCAGCAGCTTAGACACCGGCAATCAGCCCCAGCATTTT
CDR3: CASSLDTGNQPQHF

J: TRBJ1-1
length: 15
D: TRBD1
size: once
V: TRBV28
DNA: TGTGCCAGCAGTGAAACCGGGACAGTTAACACTGAAGCTTTCTTT
CDR3: CASSETGTVNTEAFF

J: TRBJ2-1
length: 15
D: -
size: -
V: TRBV9
DNA: TGTGCCAGCAGCGTAATGGGGAGCTCCTACAATGAGCAGTTCTTC
CDR3: CASSVMGSSYNEQFF

J: TRBJ1-1
length: 14
D: -
size: once
V: TRBV6-5
DNA: TGTGCCAGCAGTAACAGTATCATGAACACTGAAGCTTTCTTT
CDR3: CASSNSIMNTEAFF

J: TRBJ2-4
length: 15
D: -
size: few
V: TRBV6-5
DNA: TGTGCCAGCCCGGGGGTAGGGGAAGCCAAAAACATTCAGTACTTC
CDR3: CASPGVGEAKNIQYF

J: TRBJ2-7
length: 13
D: -
size: -
V: TRBV28
DNA: TGTGCCAGCACCAACGGAGGACGCTACGAGCAGTACTTC
CDR3: CASTNGGRYEQYF

J: TRBJ2-2
length: 16
D: TRBD1
size: few
V: TRBV12-5
DNA: TGTGCTAGTGAGACTCGACAGGGTCCGAACACCGGGGAGCTGTTTTTT
CDR3: CASETRQGPNTGELFF

J: TRBJ2-7
length: 15
D: -
size: -
V: TRBV28
DNA: TGTGCCAGCAGTCCCGCCGACATGTTAAGGTACGAGCAGTACTTC
CDR3: CASSPADMLRYEQYF

J: TRBJ1-1
length: 12
D: -
size: -
V: TRBV21-1
DNA: TGTGCCATCGGACAGGAGAACACTGAAGCTTTCTTT
CDR3: CAIGQENTEAFF

J: TRBJ1-2
length: 14
D: TRBD1
size: -
V: TRBV28
DNA: TGTGCCAGCAGTTTACAGGGGGCTGACTATGGCTACACCTTC
CDR3: CASSLQGADYGYTF

J: TRBJ1-5
length: 15
D: TRBD1
size: -
V: TRBV30
DNA: TGTGCCTGGAGTGCGGACAGGGGAAGCAATCAGCCCCAGCATTTT
CDR3: CAWSADRGSNQPQHF

J: TRBJ2-7
length: 15
D: -
size: -
V: TRBV5-1
DNA: TGCGCCAGCAGCTTGGATAGGCAGGTTACCTACGAGCAGTACTTC
CDR3: CASSLDRQVTYEQYF

J: TRBJ2-2
length: 11
D: -
size: -
V: TRBV29-1
DNA: TGCAGCGTGCCAGCGGCCGGGGAGCTGTTTTTT
CDR3: CSVPAAGELFF

J: TRBJ2-3
length: 11
D: -
size: -
V: TRBV20-1
DNA: TGCAGTGCTACCCCCGCAGATACGCAGTATTTT
CDR3: CSATPADTQYF

J: TRBJ2-1
length: 18
D: -
size: -
V: TRBV18
DNA: TGTGCCAGCTCACCATGGGCAGGGATAGGCGCCTCCTACAATGAGCAGTTCTTC
CDR3: CASSPWAGIGASYNEQFF

J: TRBJ2-7
length: 15
D: TRBD2
size: -
V: TRBV27
DNA: TGTGCCAGCAGTTACCGGGAGGGTACGATATTGGAGCAGTACTTC
CDR3: CASSYREGTILEQYF

J: TRBJ1-6
length: 13
D: -
size: -
V: TRBV30
DNA: TGTGCCTGGAGTGACAGATATAATTCACCCCTCCACTTT
CDR3: CAWSDRYNSPLHF

J: TRBJ2-5
length: 15
D: TRBD1
size: -
V: TRBV18
DNA: TGTGCCAGCTCACCAGGACAGGGGGGAAAAGAGACCCAGTACTTC
CDR3: CASSPGQGGKETQYF

J: TRBJ2-6
length: 16
D: -
size: -
V: TRBV15
DNA: TGTGCCACCAGCAGCGTTAGGGGCTCTGGGGCCAACGTCCTGACTTTC
CDR3: CATSSVRGSGANVLTF

J: TRBJ2-7
length: 15
D: TRBD2
size: -
V: TRBV5-1
DNA: TGCGCCAGCAGCTTGGGACTAGCTTATCTCGGTGAGCAGTACTTC
CDR3: CASSLGLAYLGEQYF

J: TRBJ1-1
length: 13
D: -
size: -
V: TRBV30
DNA: TGTGCCTGGAGTGGCAGGGGAGACACTGAAGCTTTCTTT
CDR3: CAWSGRGDTEAFF

J: TRBJ2-7
length: 14
D: TRBD1
size: -
V: TRBV27
DNA: TGTGCCAGCAGTTCATACAGGGGGCAGTGGGAGCAGTACTTC
CDR3: CASSSYRGQWEQYF

J: TRBJ2-3
length: 15
D: TRBD2
size: -
V: TRBV7-8
DNA: TGTGCCAGCAGCTTCCGACTAGCGCAGACAGATACGCAGTATTTT
CDR3: CASSFRLAQTDTQYF

J: TRBJ2-5
length: 14
D: -
size: -
V: TRBV28
DNA: TGTGCCAGCAACCCGGGGATGACTCCACGGACCCAGTACTTC
CDR3: CASNPGMTPRTQYF

J: TRBJ2-1
length: 17
D: TRBD2
size: few
V: TRBV7-8
DNA: TGTGCCAGCAGCTTAGCACTAGCGCTAAGTAGTTACAATGAGCAGTTCTTC
CDR3: CASSLALALSSYNEQFF

J: TRBJ2-1
length: 16
D: TRBD2
size: -
V: TRBV5-1
DNA: TGCGCCAGCAGCTTAAGGACTAGCGGGATTTACAATGAGCAGTTCTTC
CDR3: CASSLRTSGIYNEQFF

J: TRBJ2-4
length: 16
D: TRBD2
size: -
V: TRBV24-1
DNA: TGTGCCACCAGTGATTCCGTAGCGGGAGGTCTAAACATTCAGTACTTC
CDR3: CATSDSVAGGLNIQYF

J: TRBJ1-1
length: 11
D: TRBD1
size: -
V: TRBV28
DNA: TGTGCCAGCGTCCAGGGGGCGAAAGCTTTCTTT
CDR3: CASVQGAKAFF

J: TRBJ2-5
length: 16
D: -
size: -
V: TRBV28
DNA: TGTGCCAGCCGTAAAGGGGATATTGCGGGGGCGGAGACCCAGTACTTC
CDR3: CASRKGDIAGAETQYF